The 6 T cell receptor beta chains in this list originate from one sample, sequenced in a study of T-cell memory formation after mild COVID-19. TCRdb independently ran MiXCR on the 5' RACE reads; one entry per CDR3 protein. The profile shows approximately 430,000 distinct CDR3 sequences, 23% of them singletons. The sample comprised PBMCs or a T cell subset sorted from them (not recorded which). Receptors originate from an adult woman who had mild COVID-19 (a few samples of this study predate the infection). Cell type and time point are not known.

This chain joins TRBV2 and TRBJ1-6; the D gene is possibly TRBD1 (6 bases). Deletions cut 2 bases from V and 9 bases from J, with 14 bases between. Germline V gene data show CDR1 as SNHLY and CDR2 as FYNNEI. The CDR3 covers 15 residues. The CDR3 is CASSELAGVPSPLHF. The CDR3 nucleotides read TGTGCCAGCAGTGAATTGGCAGGGGTGCCTTCACCCCTCCACTTT.

This sequence joins TRBV7-6 and TRBJ2-3, with 12 bases matching TRBD2. The CDR3 covers 19 residues. Germline-derived CDR1 and CDR2 are SGHVS and FNYEAQ. Germline trimming cut 2 bases from V and 0 bases from J; bases unmatched to any gene: 9. CDR3: CASSLTSGGHLYSTDTQYF. The CDR3 DNA reads TGTGCCAGCAGCTTAACTAGCGGGGGGCATCTTTATAGCACAGATACGCAGTATTTT.

The gene calls are TRBV4-1 and TRBJ2-7, with D tentatively TRBD1 (6 bases). The CDR3 length is 16 residues. CDR1 is MGHRA and CDR2 is YSYEKL in the germline V gene. The V and J ends lost 0 bases and 2 bases respectively, with 14 bases between them. DNA for the CDR3: TGCGCCAGCAGCCAAGAGCCAGGGGTTCTCGCCTACGAGCAGTACTTC. Translation: CASSQEPGVLAYEQYF.

The rearrangement links TRBV5-6 to TRBJ2-3, with D possibly being TRBD1 (7 bases). This CDR3 has 15 amino acids. Trimming cost V 4 bases and J 11 bases, with 23 bases left between them. Germline V CDR1 and CDR2: SGHDT, YYEEEE. CDR3 sequence: CASSPPGTDYGRQYF. As DNA, the CDR3 is TGTGCCAGCAGCCCCCCAGGGACAGATTACGGGAGGCAGTATTTT.

This clonotype has more than one count but fewer than ten. V is TRBV12-3 or TRBV12-4 and J is TRBJ1-4, with 7 positions matching TRBD1. CDR3 length equals 16 residues. Trimming cost V 5 bases and J 8 bases; bases outside gene matches: 14. The CDR3 DNA reads TGTGCCAGCAGTGTCCTTGACAGGGAGGGTAGAGAAAAACTGTTTTTT. Its translation is CASSVLDREGREKLFF.

The chain carries TRBV5-4 and TRBJ2-1, with TRBD2 identical over 8 bases. The CDR3 has 14 amino acids. Germline-derived CDR1 and CDR2 are SGHNT and YYREEE (reference sequence). V was pared by 0 bases and J by 6 bases, with 2 bases of the junction left unmatched. The CDR3: CASSLEGLGNEQFF. CDR3 sequence (DNA): TGTGCCAGCAGCTTGGAGGGACTAGGCAATGAGCAGTTCTTC.